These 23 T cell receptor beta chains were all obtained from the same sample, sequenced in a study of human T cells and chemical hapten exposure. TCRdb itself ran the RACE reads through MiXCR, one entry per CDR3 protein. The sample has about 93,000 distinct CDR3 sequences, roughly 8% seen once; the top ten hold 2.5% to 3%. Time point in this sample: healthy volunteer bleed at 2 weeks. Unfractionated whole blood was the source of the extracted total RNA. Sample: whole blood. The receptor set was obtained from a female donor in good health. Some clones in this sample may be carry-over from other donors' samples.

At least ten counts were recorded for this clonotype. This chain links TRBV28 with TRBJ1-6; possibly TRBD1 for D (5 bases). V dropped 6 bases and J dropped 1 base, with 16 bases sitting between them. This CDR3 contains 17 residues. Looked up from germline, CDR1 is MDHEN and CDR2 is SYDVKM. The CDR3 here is CASRPGTQRSYNSPLHF. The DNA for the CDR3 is TGTGCCAGCAGACCCGGGACCCAAAGGTCCTATAATTCACCCCTCCACTTT.

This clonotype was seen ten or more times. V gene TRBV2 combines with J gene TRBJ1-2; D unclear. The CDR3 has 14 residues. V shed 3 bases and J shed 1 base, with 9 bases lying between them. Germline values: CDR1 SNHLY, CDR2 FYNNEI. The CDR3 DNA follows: TGTGCCAGCAGTGATTGGACTAATAACTATGGCTACACCTTC. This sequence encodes CASSDWTNNYGYTF.

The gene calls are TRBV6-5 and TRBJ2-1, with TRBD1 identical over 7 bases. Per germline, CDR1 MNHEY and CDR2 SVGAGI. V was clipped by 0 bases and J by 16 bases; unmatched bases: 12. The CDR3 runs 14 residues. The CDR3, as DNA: TGTGCCAGCAGTTACTCGTTTAGAACAGGGGTATTCTTCTTC. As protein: CASSYSFRTGVFFF.

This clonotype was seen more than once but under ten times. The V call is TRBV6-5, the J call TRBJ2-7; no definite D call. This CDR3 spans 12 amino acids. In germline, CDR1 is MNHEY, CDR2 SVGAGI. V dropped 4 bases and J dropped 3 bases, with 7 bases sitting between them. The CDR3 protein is CASSSPVYEQYF. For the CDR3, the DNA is TGTGCCAGCAGTTCCCCCGTCTACGAGCAGTACTTC.

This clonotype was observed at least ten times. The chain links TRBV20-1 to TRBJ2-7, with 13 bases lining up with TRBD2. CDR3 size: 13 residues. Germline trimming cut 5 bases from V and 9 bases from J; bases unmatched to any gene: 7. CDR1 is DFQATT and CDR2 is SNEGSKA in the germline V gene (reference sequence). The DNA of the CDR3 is TGCAGTGCTCCTCGGACTAGCGGGAGTGGGCAGTACTTC. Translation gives CSAPRTSGSGQYF.

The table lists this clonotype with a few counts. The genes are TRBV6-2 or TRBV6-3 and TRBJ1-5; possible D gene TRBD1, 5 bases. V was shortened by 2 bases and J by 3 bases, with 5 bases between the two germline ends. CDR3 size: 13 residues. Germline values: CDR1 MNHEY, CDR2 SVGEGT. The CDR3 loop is CASSYGHNQPQHF. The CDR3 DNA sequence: TGTGCCAGCAGTTACGGACACAATCAGCCCCAGCATTTT.

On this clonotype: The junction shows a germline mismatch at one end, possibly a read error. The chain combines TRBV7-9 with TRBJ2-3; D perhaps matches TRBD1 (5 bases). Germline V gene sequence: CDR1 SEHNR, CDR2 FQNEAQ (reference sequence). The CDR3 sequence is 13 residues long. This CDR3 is CACSFEGADTQYF. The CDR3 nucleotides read TGTGCCTGCAGCTTTGAAGGGGCAGATACGCAGTATTTT.

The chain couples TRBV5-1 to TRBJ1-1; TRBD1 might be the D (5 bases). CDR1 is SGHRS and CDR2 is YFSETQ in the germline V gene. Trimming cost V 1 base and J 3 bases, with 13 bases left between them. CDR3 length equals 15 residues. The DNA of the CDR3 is TGCGCCAGCAGCTTGCACAGGCTAGGGGACACTGAAGCTTTCTTT. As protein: CASSLHRLGDTEAFF.

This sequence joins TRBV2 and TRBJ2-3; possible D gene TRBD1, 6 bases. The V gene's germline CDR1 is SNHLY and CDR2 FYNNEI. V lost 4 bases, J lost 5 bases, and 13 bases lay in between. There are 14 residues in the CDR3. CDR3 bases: TGTGCCAGCAGTGCCCGGACAGCCGTAGATACGCAGTATTTT. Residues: CASSARTAVDTQYF.

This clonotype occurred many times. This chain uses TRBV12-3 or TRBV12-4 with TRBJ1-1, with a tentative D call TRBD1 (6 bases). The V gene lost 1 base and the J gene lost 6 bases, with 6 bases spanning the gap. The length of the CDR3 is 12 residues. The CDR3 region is CASSLGGPEAFF. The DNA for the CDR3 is TGTGCCAGCAGTTTAGGGGGGCCTGAAGCTTTCTTT.

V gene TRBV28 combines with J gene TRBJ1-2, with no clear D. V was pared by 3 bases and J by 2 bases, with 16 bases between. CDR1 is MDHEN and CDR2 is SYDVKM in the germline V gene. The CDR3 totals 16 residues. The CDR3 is CASSFRSSYLNYGYTF. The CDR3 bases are TGTGCCAGCAGTTTTCGGAGCTCCTACCTAAACTATGGCTACACCTTC.

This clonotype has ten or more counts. In DNA, the CDR3 is TGTGCCAGCAACCCCCAGGGATCAACTAATGAAAAACTGTTTTTT. Translation gives CASNPQGSTNEKLFF. The chain couples TRBV9 to TRBJ1-4; the D gene is possibly TRBD1 (5 bases). Germline V lookup: CDR1 SGDLS, CDR2 YYNGEE. This CDR3 is built from 15 residues. Trimming left V 6 bases short and J 0 bases short, with 12 bases between.

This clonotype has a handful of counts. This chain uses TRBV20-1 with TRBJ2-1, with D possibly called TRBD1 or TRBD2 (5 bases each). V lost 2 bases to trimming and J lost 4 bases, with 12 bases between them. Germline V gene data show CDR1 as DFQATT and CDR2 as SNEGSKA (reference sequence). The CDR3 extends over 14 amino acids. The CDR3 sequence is CSARRDRPYNEQFF. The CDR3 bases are TGCAGTGCTAGAAGGGACCGGCCATACAATGAGCAGTTCTTC.

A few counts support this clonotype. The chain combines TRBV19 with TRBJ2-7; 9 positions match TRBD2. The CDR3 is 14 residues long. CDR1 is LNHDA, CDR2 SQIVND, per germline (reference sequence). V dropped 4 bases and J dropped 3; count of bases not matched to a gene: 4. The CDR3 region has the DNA TGTGCCAGTAGTAAGGGGACTAGCATCTACGAGCAGTACTTC. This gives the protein CASSKGTSIYEQYF.

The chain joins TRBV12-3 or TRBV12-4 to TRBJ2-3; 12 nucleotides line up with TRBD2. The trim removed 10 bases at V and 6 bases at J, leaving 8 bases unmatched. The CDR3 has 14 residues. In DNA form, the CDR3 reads TGTGCCATCGAACTAGCGGGAGGATCGGATACGCAGTATTTT. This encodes CAIELAGGSDTQYF.

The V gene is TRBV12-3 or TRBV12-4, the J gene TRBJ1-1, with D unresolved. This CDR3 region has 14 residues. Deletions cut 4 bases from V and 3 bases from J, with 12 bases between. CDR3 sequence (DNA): TGTGCCAGCAGTTACGTACCTGGGGACACTGAAGCTTTCTTT. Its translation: CASSYVPGDTEAFF.

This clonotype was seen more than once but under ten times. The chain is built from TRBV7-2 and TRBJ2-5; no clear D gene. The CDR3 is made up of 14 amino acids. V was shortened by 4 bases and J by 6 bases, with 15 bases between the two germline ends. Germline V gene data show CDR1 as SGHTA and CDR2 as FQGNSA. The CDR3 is CASSYQGGFQTQYF. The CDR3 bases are TGTGCCAGCAGCTACCAAGGTGGTTTTCAGACCCAGTACTTC.

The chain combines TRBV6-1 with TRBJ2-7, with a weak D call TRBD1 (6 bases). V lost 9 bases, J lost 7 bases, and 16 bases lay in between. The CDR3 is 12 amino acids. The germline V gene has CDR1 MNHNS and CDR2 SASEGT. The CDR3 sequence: CASTPTGWEQYF. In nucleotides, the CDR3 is TGTGCCAGTACCCCCACAGGGTGGGAGCAGTACTTC.

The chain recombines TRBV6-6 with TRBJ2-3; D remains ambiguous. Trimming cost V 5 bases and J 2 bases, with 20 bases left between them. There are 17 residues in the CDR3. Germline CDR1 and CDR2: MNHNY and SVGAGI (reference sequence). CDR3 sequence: CASSGHKGRLITDTQYF. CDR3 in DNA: TGTGCCAGCAGTGGTCACAAAGGCAGACTCATCACAGATACGCAGTATTTT.

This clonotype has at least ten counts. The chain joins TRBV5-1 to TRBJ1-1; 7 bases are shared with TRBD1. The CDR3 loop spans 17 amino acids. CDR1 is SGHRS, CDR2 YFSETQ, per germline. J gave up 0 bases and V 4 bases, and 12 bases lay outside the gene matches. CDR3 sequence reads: CASSPTGTEVLNTEAFF. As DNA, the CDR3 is TGCGCCAGCAGCCCGACCGGGACAGAAGTACTGAACACTGAAGCTTTCTTT.

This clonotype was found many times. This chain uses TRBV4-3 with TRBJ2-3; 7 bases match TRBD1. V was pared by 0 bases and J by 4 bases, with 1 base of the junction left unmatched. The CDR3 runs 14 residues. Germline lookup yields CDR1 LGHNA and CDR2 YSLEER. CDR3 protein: CASSQDQGADTQYF. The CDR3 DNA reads TGCGCCAGCAGCCAAGATCAGGGGGCAGATACGCAGTATTTT.

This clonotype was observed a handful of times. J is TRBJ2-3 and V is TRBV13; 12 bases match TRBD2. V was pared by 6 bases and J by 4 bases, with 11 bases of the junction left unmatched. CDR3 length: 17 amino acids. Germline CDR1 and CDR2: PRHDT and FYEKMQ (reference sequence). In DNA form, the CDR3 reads TGTGCCAGCAGTCCCCCTTGGGCTAGCGGGAGGGCAGATACGCAGTATTTT. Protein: CASSPPWASGRADTQYF. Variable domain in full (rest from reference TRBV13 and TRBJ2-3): AAGVIQSPRHLIKEKRETATLKCYPIPRHDTVYWYQQGPGQDPQFLISFYEKMQSDKGSIPDRFSAQQFSDYHSELNMSSLELGDSALYFCASSPPWASGRADTQYFGPGTRLTVL.

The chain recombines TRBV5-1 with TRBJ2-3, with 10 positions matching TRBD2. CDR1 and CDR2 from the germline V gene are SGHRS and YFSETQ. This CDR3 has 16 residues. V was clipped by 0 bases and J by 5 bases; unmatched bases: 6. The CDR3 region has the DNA TGCGCCAGCAGCTTGGAGCTAGCGGGAGCGGGAGATACGCAGTATTTT. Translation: CASSLELAGAGDTQYF.